A single sample is the source of the 3 T cell receptor beta chains below, sequenced in a study of shared clonotypes between healthy human individuals. The table came from immunoSEQ multiplex PCR; TCRdb's copy has only in-frame clones and leaves some out. The table includes fewer than 2.5 million clones, roughly 93% detected once. What was sequenced was naive CD4+ T cells from PBMCs. Subset in this sample: CD45RA+ positively selected. These TCRs come from a man aged 18-30 years in good health. Some clones in this sample may be carry-over from other donors' samples.

The CDR3 bases are TGTGCCAGCACCGAAGGAGTAGGGCATTACAATGAGCAGTTCTTC. Protein product: CASTEGVGHYNEQFF. The chain is built from TRBV9 and TRBJ2-1, with D hard to call. V dropped 6 bases and J dropped 4 bases, with 17 bases sitting between them. The CDR3 has 15 amino acids. Looked up from germline, CDR1 is SGDLS and CDR2 is YYNGEE. The variable domain in full, with the rest retrieved from reference TRBV9 and TRBJ2-1, is DSGVTQTPKHLITATGQRVTLRCSPRSGDLSVYWYQQSLDQGLQFLIQYYNGEERAKGNILERFSAQQFPDLHSELNLSSLELGDSALYFCASTEGVGHYNEQFFGPGTRLTVL.

To note about this clone: Distinct nucleotide sequences in the sample also encode this CDR3. V and J are TRBV2 and TRBJ1-1; 7 bases fit TRBD1. J lost 4 bases, V lost 6 bases, and 8 bases had no gene match. The CDR3 spans 14 residues. Germline CDR1 is SNHLY and CDR2 is FYNNEI. The CDR3 coding sequence is TGTGCCAGCAGCGTGAGGGGGCGAGGCACTGAAGCTTTCTTT. It is translated as CASSVRGRGTEAFF.

Regarding this clone: This specimen includes other DNA sequences encoding the same CDR3. This chain connects TRBV5-1 to TRBJ2-3, with D unresolved. Deletions cut 4 bases from V and 1 base from J, with 7 bases between. Germline values: CDR1 SGHRS, CDR2 YFSETQ. The CDR3 loop spans 13 amino acids. The CDR3 region has the DNA TGCGCCAGCAGCCCCACGGGCACAGATACGCAGTATTTT. Its protein product is CASSPTGTDTQYF.